The 27 T cell receptor beta chains below all came from one sample that was sequenced in a study of T cell responses to AZD1222 COVID-19 vaccine. The data were produced by immunoSEQ multiplex PCR, yet TCRdb's version contains in-frame clones alone and is incomplete. The table includes some 180,000 clones, around 90% detected once. This sample comprised peripheral blood, obtained 28 days after the second AZD1222 dose. These receptors originate from an adult who received the AZD1222 COVID-19 vaccine.

In this sample, this clone turned up once. CDR3 region: CASSEGTNQPQHF. Written as DNA, the CDR3 is TGTGCCAGCAGTGAAGGGACCAATCAGCCCCAGCATTTT. The chain recombines TRBV7-3 with TRBJ1-5; a possible D gene is TRBD1 (5 bases). V was cut by 6 bases and J by 3 bases, with 9 bases left in between. The CDR3 is 13 residues long. Germline CDR1 SGHTA, CDR2 FQGTGA.

This clone appeared a single time. This sequence joins TRBV25-1 and TRBJ1-6; D is perhaps TRBD1 (5 bases). V shed 6 bases and J shed 7 bases, with 16 bases lying between them. The CDR3 is 15 residues long. Germline V gene data show CDR1 as MGHDK and CDR2 as SYGVNS. In DNA form, the CDR3 reads TGTGCCAGCAGCGGAAAGGGGTTGAGCAATTCACCCCTCCACTTT. Protein: CASSGKGLSNSPLHF.

This chain's CDR3 is CASSTGQGNQPQHF. The CDR3, as DNA: TGTGCCAGCTCAACAGGGCAGGGGAATCAGCCCCAGCATTTT. The chain recombines TRBV18 with TRBJ1-5; TRBD1 is a possible D gene (6 bases). Trimming took off 5 bases at V and 4 bases at J, with 12 bases between the two ends. The length of the CDR3 is 14 residues. CDR1 is KGHSH and CDR2 is LQKENI in the germline V gene. Full variable domain (outside the CDR3, taken from reference TRBV18 and TRBJ1-5): NAGVMQNPRHLVRRRGQEARLRCSPMKGHSHVYWYRQLPEEGLKFMVYLQKENIIDESGMPKERFSAEFPKEGPSILRIQQVVRGDSAAYFCASSTGQGNQPQHFGDGTRLSIL.

The chain joins TRBV4-1 to TRBJ2-7; D may be TRBD1 (6 bases). Germline CDR1 MGHRA, CDR2 YSYEKL. CDR3 length: 16 amino acids. Trimming cost V 1 base and J 5 bases, with 18 bases left between them. The CDR3 region is CASSQGVSQGYDEQYF. The CDR3 DNA reads TGCGCCAGCAGCCAAGGGGTTAGTCAGGGGTACGACGAGCAGTACTTC.

V gene TRBV7-2 combines with J gene TRBJ2-3; the D is unclear. Trimming left V 5 bases short and J 2 bases short, with 11 bases between. The CDR3 is made up of 14 amino acids. Germline CDR1 is SGHTA and CDR2 is FQGNSA. The CDR3 reads CASSPDPNTDTQYF. The DNA for the CDR3 is TGTGCCAGCAGCCCAGACCCGAACACAGATACGCAGTATTTT.

The chain links TRBV5-1 to TRBJ2-5, with TRBD2 identical over 10 bases. This CDR3 has 14 residues. The junction had 4 bases not matched to a gene; V was cut back by 7 bases and J by 1 base. Germline V CDR1 and CDR2: SGHRS, YFSETQ. CDR3 protein: CASSSGGLQETQYF. The CDR3 DNA reads TGCGCCAGCTCTAGCGGGGGCCTCCAAGAGACCCAGTACTTC.

The chain recombines TRBV7-2 with TRBJ2-1; a possible D gene is TRBD2 (5 bases). This CDR3 is 15 amino acids long. Trimming stripped 1 base from V and 7 bases from J, with 14 bases between. Germline-derived CDR1 and CDR2 are SGHTA and FQGNSA. The CDR3 protein is CASSLVVVSGNEQFF. DNA for the CDR3: TGTGCCAGCAGCTTAGTAGTCGTTTCGGGGAATGAGCAGTTCTTC.

The rearrangement links TRBV30 to TRBJ2-3; 14 bases agree with TRBD2. The CDR3 is made up of 18 amino acids. Per the germline V gene, CDR1 is GTSNPN and CDR2 is SVGIG (reference sequence). J lost 1 base, V lost 2 bases, and 8 bases had no gene match. For the CDR3, the DNA is TGTGCCTGGAGTAAGACTAGCGGGAGGGTTTTAGGCACAGATACGCAGTATTTT. Protein product: CAWSKTSGRVLGTDTQYF.

V is TRBV21-1 and J is TRBJ2-7; the table's TRBD2 call for D was not verified on the DNA. TRBV21-1 counts as a pseudogene. This CDR3 comprises 16 residues. In DNA, the CDR3 is TGTGCCAGCAGCAAAGGGGGAGCGTTGAGCTCCTACGAGCAGTACTTC. Protein product: CASSKGGALSSYEQYF.

The chain couples TRBV7-9 to TRBJ2-1; 11 bases are a match to TRBD2. Per the germline V gene, CDR1 is SEHNR and CDR2 is FQNEAQ (reference sequence). This CDR3 spans 18 amino acids. Trimming removed 2 bases from V and 5 bases from J; junction bases left unmatched: 11. The CDR3, as DNA: TGTGCCAGCAGCTTAAGTCTACGGCTAGCGGGGGGTAACAATGAGCAGTTCTTC. This sequence encodes CASSLSLRLAGGNNEQFF.

V usage is TRBV9 and J usage is TRBJ2-1; D unclear. This CDR3 has 13 amino acids. V was shortened by 2 bases and J by 7 bases, with 10 bases between the two germline ends. Germline CDR1 is SGDLS and CDR2 is YYNGEE. This CDR3 is CASSVLKENEQFF. CDR3 DNA: TGTGCCAGCAGCGTTCTCAAGGAGAATGAGCAGTTCTTC.

The chain employs TRBV19 and TRBJ1-5, with TRBD1 identical over 7 bases. J lost 4 bases, V lost 4 bases, and 4 bases had no gene match. This CDR3 has 14 residues. CDR1 LNHDA and CDR2 SQIVND come from the germline V gene (reference sequence). CDR3 DNA: TGTGCCAGTAGTAGTACAGGGGCGAATCAGCCCCAGCATTTT. Translating it yields CASSSTGANQPQHF.

The J gene is TRBJ1-2, the V gene TRBV29-1, with D tentatively TRBD1 (6 bases). Trimming removed 3 bases at V and 7 bases at J, with 12 bases between. Looked up from germline, CDR1 is SQVTM and CDR2 is ANQGSEA. This CDR3 contains 12 residues. The CDR3 bases are TGCAGCGTTGAGACGTTGGGGGCTGGCTACACCTTC. This codes for CSVETLGAGYTF.

This chain joins TRBV5-1 and TRBJ2-5; 10 bases align to TRBD2. This CDR3 region has 15 residues. Trimming took 0 bases from V and 5 from J; bases not matched to a gene: 4. Per the germline V gene, CDR1 is SGHRS and CDR2 is YFSETQ. The CDR3 DNA reads TGCGCCAGCAGCTTGGCCAGCGGGAGGGCGGAGACCCAGTACTTC. This translates into CASSLASGRAETQYF.

The CDR3 here is CASRGSVQETQYF. CDR3 sequence (DNA): TGTGCCAGCAGGGGGTCGGTCCAAGAGACCCAGTACTTC. The gene calls are TRBV7-8 and TRBJ2-5; D unclear. This CDR3 is built from 13 residues. Looked up from germline, CDR1 is SGHVS and CDR2 is FQNEAQ. Trimming stripped 6 bases from V and 1 base from J, with 9 bases between.

The chain links TRBV19 to TRBJ2-1; TRBD1 aligns across 7 bases. J lost 9 bases, V lost 4 bases, and 9 bases had no gene match. The CDR3 is 14 residues long. From germline, CDR1 is LNHDA and CDR2 SQIVND (reference sequence). CDR3 coding DNA: TGTGCCAGTAGTAGCGGACAGGTCCCGTGTGAGCAGTTCTTC. It encodes CASSSGQVPCEQFF.

The chain combines TRBV9 with TRBJ1-1; tentatively, D is TRBD1 (6 bases). V was pared by 3 bases and J by 2 bases, with 14 bases between. CDR1 SGDLS and CDR2 YYNGEE come from the germline V gene. The CDR3 spans 15 residues. DNA of the CDR3: TGTGCCAGCAGCGCTTGGACAGAACCCAACACTGAAGCTTTCTTT. Encoded protein: CASSAWTEPNTEAFF.

J is TRBJ2-7 and V is TRBV27; possibly TRBD1 for D (6 bases). V dropped 2 bases and J dropped 0 bases, with 14 bases sitting between them. The germline CDR1 and CDR2 sequences are MNHEY and SMNVEV (reference sequence). CDR3 length equals 16 residues. The CDR3 loop reads CASSLSGTGSSYEQYF. The CDR3 DNA follows: TGTGCCAGCAGTTTAAGTGGCACAGGGAGCTCCTACGAGCAGTACTTC.

V is TRBV12-3 or TRBV12-4 and J is TRBJ2-3; D ambiguous. The CDR3 loop spans 12 amino acids. V lost 7 bases and J lost 1, with 6 bases in between. CDR3 residues: CASIGGTDTQYF. As DNA, the CDR3 is TGTGCCAGCATTGGAGGCACAGATACGCAGTATTTT.

This clone has just one count. This chain joins TRBV19 and TRBJ1-2; possibly TRBD1 for D (5 bases). V was pared by 3 bases and J by 8 bases, with 19 bases between. Looked up from germline, CDR1 is LNHDA and CDR2 is SQIVND (reference sequence). The CDR3 spans 15 residues. The CDR3 here is CASSMTGTAFGGYTF. In nucleotides, the CDR3 is TGTGCCAGTAGTATGACCGGGACGGCCTTCGGCGGCTACACCTTC.

The V and J genes are TRBV18 and TRBJ1-6; TRBD1 might be the D (5 bases). V lost 5 bases and J 0 bases, leaving 5 bases between the germline ends. Germline CDR1 and CDR2: KGHSH and LQKENI. CDR3 length: 14 residues. The CDR3 DNA follows: TGTGCCAGCTCAGACAGCTCCTATAATTCACCCCTCCACTTT. Its translation: CASSDSSYNSPLHF.

This chain links TRBV28 with TRBJ2-5; the D call may be TRBD1 or TRBD2 (5 bases each). The CDR3 length is 15 residues. V was trimmed by 6 bases and J by 5 bases, leaving 19 bases between them. Germline V lookup: CDR1 MDHEN, CDR2 SYDVKM. The DNA of the CDR3 is TGTGCCAGCAGCCCACCCAGACGGGGCGGGGAGACCCAGTACTTC. Its protein product is CASSPPRRGGETQYF. The variable domain in full, completed from reference TRBV28 and TRBJ2-5, reads DVKVTQSSRYLVKRTGEKVFLECVQDMDHENMFWYRQDPGLGLRLIYFSYDVKMKEKGDIPEGYSVSREKKERFSLILESASTNQTSMYLCASSPPRRGGETQYFGPGTRLLVL.

The V gene is TRBV3-1 (or the pseudogene TRBV3-2), the J gene TRBJ1-2; 7 nucleotides align to TRBD1. The trim removed 1 base at V and 5 bases at J, leaving 7 bases unmatched. Germline assignment: CDR1 LGHDT and CDR2 YNNKEL (reference sequence). This CDR3 contains 15 residues. The CDR3 sequence is CASSQANRGRYGYTF. Here the CDR3 DNA reads TGTGCCAGCAGCCAAGCTAACAGGGGAAGGTATGGCTACACCTTC.

This clone was counted once. V and J are TRBV27 and TRBJ2-2; D unresolved. Trimming took off 3 bases at V and 4 bases at J, with 9 bases between the two ends. The CDR3 loop spans 14 amino acids. Germline values: CDR1 MNHEY, CDR2 SMNVEV (reference sequence). The CDR3 reads CASSLLAGTGELFF. DNA of the CDR3: TGTGCCAGCAGTTTGTTGGCCGGCACCGGGGAGCTGTTTTTT.

CDR3 sequence (DNA): TGTGCCAGCAGCTTGCCGACGAGCGGGAGGGCAGGCGGGGAGCTGTTTTTT. It encodes CASSLPTSGRAGGELFF. V usage is TRBV5-4 and J usage is TRBJ2-2, with TRBD2 matching over 10 bases. The length of the CDR3 is 17 residues. V gave up 1 base and J gave up 7 bases; unmatched junction bases: 10. Per germline, CDR1 SGHNT and CDR2 YYREEE (reference sequence).

V gene TRBV10-1 combines with J gene TRBJ2-1; 9 bases map to TRBD2. V trimming: 2 bases; J trimming: 16 bases; junction bases outside the gene matches: 9. The V gene's germline CDR1 is WNHNN and CDR2 SYGVQD (reference sequence). The CDR3 has 13 residues. CDR3 in DNA: TGCGCCAGCAGTGAGCGCGGGGGGGATCCTCTTTTCTTC. Translation gives CASSERGGDPLFF.

The V gene is TRBV27, the J gene TRBJ2-1; 7 positions agree with TRBD1. Trimming at V came to 6 bases and at J to 0 bases, leaving 20 bases not matched to a gene. CDR1 is MNHEY, CDR2 SMNVEV, per germline (reference sequence). CDR3 length equals 20 residues. CDR3 loop: CASSLNPRTGPNSSYNEQFF. In DNA, the CDR3 is TGTGCCAGCAGCTTGAACCCCCGGACAGGTCCCAACAGCTCCTACAATGAGCAGTTCTTC.